The clone carrying this T cell receptor (beta chain) appeared many times. Its target is not known. This entry belongs to a study of T-cell memory formation after mild COVID-19. Study conclusions and caveats: Contracting CD4+ clones sat mainly in CM and EM; CD8+ in EMRA.

TCRdb reprocessed the 5' RACE reads via MiXCR and lists one record per CDR3 protein. The sample lists about 250,000 distinct CDR3 sequences, 18% seen once, with about 23% in the top ten. Trimming took off 6 bases at V and 9 bases at J, with 18 bases between the two ends. Germline V CDR1 and CDR2: LNHNV, YYDKDF (reference sequence). The CDR3 is 13 amino acids. The sequence was obtained from a man between 18 and 35 years old who had mild COVID-19 (a few samples of this study predate the infection). Cell type and time point are not known. Sample: PBMCs or a T cell subset sorted from them (not recorded which). J is TRBJ2-7 and V is TRBV15, with D possibly matching TRBD1 (5 bases). The CDR3 bases are TGTGCCACCAGTACAGGTTTTGGTTTCGGGCAGTACGTC. Its protein product is CATSTGFGFGQYV.